This T cell receptor (beta chain) stems from a study of CD8 T cells in Susac syndrome. Broader study findings: The number of individuals included in the study's TCR sequencing and HLA analysis was acknowledged as relatively small.

CD8+ and CD4+ blood T cells underwent TCR beta sequencing. Bulk CD8+ and CD4+ cells came from magnetic negative isolation; CD8+ TEMRA by FACS. Regarding this clonotype: Its antigen remains unknown.

Reverse transcription of about 0.5 to 1 ug RNA used random hexamers. immunoSEQ multiplex PCR amplified TCR beta CDR3 across 54 Vbeta, 13 Jbeta. MiXCR was run by TCRdb on the immunoSEQ multiplex PCR reads, yielding one entry per CDR3 protein. The data contain some 200,000 distinct CDR3 sequences, about 95% of them seen just once; the ten biggest clones take up approximately 0.098%. The specimen sequenced was CD4+ T cells from PBMCs. This TCR was sampled from a human donor in good health.

CDR3 bases: TGTGCCAGCAGTATGTACAGGGCGGACACCGGGGAGCTGTTTTTT. Encoded protein: CASSMYRADTGELFF. The V call is TRBV2, the J call TRBJ2-2; tentative D call: TRBD1 (6 bases). Germline lookup yields CDR1 SNHLY and CDR2 FYNNEI. V was shortened by 5 bases and J by 3 bases, with 13 bases between the two germline ends. The CDR3 is made up of 15 amino acids.